This passage covers 3 T cell receptor beta chains from one sample sequenced in a study of blood T cell repertoires in COVID-19. The table came from immunoSEQ multiplex PCR; TCRdb's copy has only in-frame clones and leaves some out. The data hold roughly 250,000 clones, with 88% observed a single time. Sample: PBMCs or T cells enriched from blood (not recorded which). These receptors all come from a woman aged 40 to 50 with acute COVID-19.

The genes are TRBV24-1 and TRBJ2-1; 8 nucleotides align to TRBD2. Per the germline V gene, CDR1 is KGHDR and CDR2 is SFDVKD. J gave up 6 bases and V 4 bases, and 7 bases lay outside the gene matches. The CDR3 covers 15 residues. The CDR3 protein is CATSDPSGSGNEQFF. CDR3 nucleotide sequence: TGTGCCACCAGTGACCCGAGCGGGAGCGGCAATGAGCAGTTCTTC.

The V call is TRBV25-1, the J call TRBJ2-2, with a possible D match to TRBD2 (6 bases). The CDR3 loop spans 16 amino acids. The V end lost 1 base, the J end lost 7 bases, and 16 bases lay between the germline ends. Germline CDR1 MGHDK, CDR2 SYGVNS. CDR3 protein: CASSELGSGYGGELFF. In DNA form, the CDR3 reads TGTGCCAGCAGTGAATTAGGGAGCGGGTACGGCGGGGAGCTGTTTTTT.

CDR3 amino acids: CASSKVEVVWREGPYNEQFF. DNA of the CDR3: TGTGCCAGCAGCAAAGTCGAAGTAGTATGGCGGGAGGGTCCCTACAATGAGCAGTTCTTC. This chain connects TRBV21-1 to TRBJ2-1; the table's D call of TRBD2 was not tested on the DNA. TRBV21-1 is deemed a pseudogene. There are 20 residues in the CDR3.